Listed here are 20 T cell receptor beta chains from one sample, sequenced in a study of blood T cell repertoires in COVID-19 (dated by TCRdb to the early 2020s). Library prep was done by the immunoSEQ multiplex PCR assay. The immuneACCESS repertoire file appears here via TCRdb, limited to in-frame rearrangements. These files lack a portion of the clones; in checked studies, under half of the deficit traces to unresolved V genes, and the cause of the others is not known. The sample table records 90,000 or so clones; roughly 83% of these occur just once. About an eighth of the sample is held by the ten biggest clonotypes. Material: peripheral blood. Every receptor here comes from a human donor in a cohort sampled during active COVID-19.

V and J are TRBV19 and TRBJ1-1; 7 bases fit TRBD1. With 7 bases clipped from V and 0 bases from J, the junction kept 14 bases outside the gene matches. This CDR3 region has 17 residues. Looked up from germline, CDR1 is LNHDA and CDR2 is SQIVND (reference sequence). Here the CDR3 DNA reads TGTGCCAGTATCACGAGATTGGGACAGAACCTGAACACTGAAGCTTTCTTT. This codes for CASITRLGQNLNTEAFF.

The chain recombines TRBV24-1 with TRBJ1-1; D ambiguous. With 10 bases removed from V and 4 bases from J, the gap between germline ends came to 12 bases. The CDR3 totals 12 residues. In germline, CDR1 is KGHDR, CDR2 SFDVKD. CDR3 bases: TGTGCCACTCGTGGCCCAAGCACTGAAGCTTTCTTT. Encoded protein: CATRGPSTEAFF.

This chain links TRBV7-6 with TRBJ2-7, with 7 bases identical to TRBD1. The V gene end was trimmed by 3 bases and the J gene end by 3 bases; junction bases not matched to a gene: 8. This CDR3 spans 15 amino acids. Germline values: CDR1 SGHVS, CDR2 FNYEAQ. The chain's CDR3 is CASSFGTAGNYEQYF. The CDR3 DNA follows: TGTGCCAGCAGCTTCGGGACAGCCGGTAACTACGAGCAGTACTTC.

The chain couples TRBV11-2 to TRBJ1-6; no clear D gene. This CDR3 region has 13 residues. The germline gives CDR1 SGHAT, CDR2 FQNNGV. The germline V and J ends were trimmed by 1 base and 6 bases, with 4 bases remaining between them. The CDR3 here is CASSLALNSPLHF. The CDR3 bases are TGTGCCAGCAGCTTAGCCCTTAATTCACCCCTCCACTTT.

The V and J genes are TRBV11-2 and TRBJ1-2; TRBD1 agrees at 7 bases. Germline V gives CDR1 SGHAT, CDR2 FQNNGV. V lost 3 bases, J lost 3 bases, and 4 bases stayed unmatched. The CDR3 contains 14 residues. This CDR3 reads CASSFAGGHYGYTF. The CDR3, as DNA: TGTGCCAGCAGCTTTGCAGGGGGACACTATGGCTACACCTTC.

The rearrangement uses TRBV25-1 and TRBJ2-1; 10 bases are shared with TRBD2. J gave up 6 bases and V 1 base, and 3 bases lay outside the gene matches. Germline CDR1 is MGHDK and CDR2 is SYGVNS. The CDR3 spans 15 residues. CDR3 in amino acids: CASSESTSGINEQFF. The CDR3 DNA sequence: TGTGCCAGCAGTGAATCCACTAGCGGGATCAATGAGCAGTTCTTC.

J is TRBJ2-3 and V is TRBV19; the D gene is possibly TRBD1 (5 bases). The germline CDR1 and CDR2 sequences are LNHDA and SQIVND (reference sequence). V lost 1 base and J 2 bases, leaving 7 bases between the germline ends. The CDR3 extends over 14 amino acids. CDR3 loop: CASSIGRVTDTQYF. The CDR3 DNA follows: TGTGCCAGTAGTATAGGCAGGGTCACAGATACGCAGTATTTT.

The chain joins TRBV19 to TRBJ1-5; 12 bases line up with TRBD1. V lost 3 bases to trimming and J lost 0 bases; unmatched junction nucleotides: 3. Per germline, CDR1 LNHDA and CDR2 SQIVND (reference sequence). CDR3 length: 17 amino acids. CDR3 sequence (DNA): TGTGCCAGTAGTATGGGGACAGGGGGCTCTAGCAATCAGCCCCAGCATTTT. The encoded protein is CASSMGTGGSSNQPQHF.

The chain employs TRBV7-2 and TRBJ1-1, with a tentative D call TRBD1 (5 bases). With 1 base removed from V and 2 bases from J, the gap between germline ends came to 8 bases. This CDR3 comprises 14 residues. Germline V lookup: CDR1 SGHTA, CDR2 FQGNSA. The CDR3 protein is CASSLVTANTEAFF. The CDR3 DNA follows: TGTGCCAGCAGCTTAGTGACAGCAAACACTGAAGCTTTCTTT. Full variable domain (rest looked up from reference TRBV7-2 and TRBJ1-1): GAGVSQSPSNKVTEKGKDVELRCDPISGHTALYWYRQSLGQGLEFLIYFQGNSAPDKSGLPSDRFSAERTGGSVSTLTIQRTQQEDSAVYLCASSLVTANTEAFFGQGTRLTVV.

The gene calls are TRBV5-1 and TRBJ2-2, with D unresolved. The ends were cut back, 1 base at V and 0 bases at J, with 7 bases in the middle. The CDR3 has 15 amino acids. Per germline, CDR1 SGHRS and CDR2 YFSETQ. In DNA form, the CDR3 reads TGCGCCAGCAGCTTGTACAGCACGAACACCGGGGAGCTGTTTTTT. It encodes CASSLYSTNTGELFF.

The chain is built from TRBV4-1 and TRBJ1-6; D uncertain. V dropped 0 bases and J dropped 7 bases, with 13 bases sitting between them. The germline V gene has CDR1 MGHRA and CDR2 YSYEKL. This CDR3 comprises 16 residues. The CDR3 sequence: CASSQEGQVHNSPLHF. CDR3 sequence (DNA): TGCGCCAGCAGCCAAGAAGGCCAGGTCCACAATTCACCCCTCCACTTT.

In nucleotides, the CDR3 is TGTGCCAGTAGTCCACAGGGGGCGGTTCAGCCCCAGCATTTT. Translating it yields CASSPQGAVQPQHF. The V call is TRBV19, the J call TRBJ1-5; TRBD1 matches at 9 bases. This CDR3 spans 14 amino acids. Unmatched junction bases numbered 5, after V lost 5 bases and J lost 6 bases. Germline V gene sequence: CDR1 LNHDA, CDR2 SQIVND (reference sequence).

The genes are TRBV28 and TRBJ2-2; 7 bases are a match to TRBD1. Germline assignment: CDR1 MDHEN and CDR2 SYDVKM. V was clipped by 6 bases and J by 1 base; unmatched bases: 5. The CDR3 runs 15 residues. In DNA, the CDR3 is TGTGCCAGCAGGCCGGGACAGCGGAACACCGGGGAGCTGTTTTTT. Its translation is CASRPGQRNTGELFF.

The V and J genes are TRBV5-4 and TRBJ2-4; TRBD2 might be the D (5 bases). This CDR3 contains 15 residues. Per the germline V gene, CDR1 is SGHNT and CDR2 is YYREEE (reference sequence). The V and J ends lost 0 bases and 2 bases respectively, with 9 bases between them. The CDR3 DNA reads TGTGCCAGCAGCTTGGCAACGGGATCCAAAAACATTCAGTACTTC. Encoded protein: CASSLATGSKNIQYF.

This chain links TRBV5-1 with TRBJ2-1; tentative D call: TRBD2 (5 bases). Germline-derived CDR1 and CDR2 are SGHRS and YFSETQ. Trimming took off 0 bases at V and 0 bases at J, with 7 bases between the two ends. The CDR3 consists of 15 residues. Here the CDR3 reads CASSLVGDSYNEQFF. DNA of the CDR3: TGCGCCAGCAGCTTGGTCGGGGACTCCTACAATGAGCAGTTCTTC.

CDR3 protein: CASSPGQGGGDTEAFF. The CDR3, as DNA: TGTGCCAGCTCACCGGGACAGGGGGGAGGGGACACTGAAGCTTTCTTT. J is TRBJ1-1 and V is TRBV18, with TRBD1 identical over 11 bases. Unmatched junction bases numbered 6, after V lost 3 bases and J lost 3 bases. CDR3 length equals 16 residues. Germline V lookup: CDR1 KGHSH, CDR2 LQKENI.

The V and J genes are TRBV2 and TRBJ2-3; 8 bases map to TRBD2. V trimming: 6 bases; J trimming: 5 bases; junction bases outside the gene matches: 13. This CDR3 region has 16 residues. Germline-derived CDR1 and CDR2 are SNHLY and FYNNEI. CDR3 sequence reads: CASSPLVAGGGDTQYF. The DNA of the CDR3 is TGTGCCAGCAGCCCACTGGTTGCGGGAGGAGGAGATACGCAGTATTTT. The whole variable domain, filled in from reference TRBV2 and TRBJ2-3, reads EPEVTQTPSHQVTQMGQEVILRCVPISNHLYFYWYRQILGQKVEFLVSFYNNEISEKSEIFDDQFSVERPDGSNFTLKIRSTKLEDSAMYFCASSPLVAGGGDTQYFGPGTRLTVL.

This clone was seen only a few times. The chain carries TRBV28 and TRBJ2-5; no clear D. Germline V lookup: CDR1 MDHEN, CDR2 SYDVKM. Trimming removed 6 bases from V and 0 bases from J, with 8 bases in between. The length of the CDR3 is 13 residues. CDR3 amino acids: CASRDEDQETQYF. The CDR3 DNA reads as TGTGCCAGCAGAGACGAGGACCAAGAGACCCAGTACTTC.

This chain joins TRBV24-1 and TRBJ1-2; perhaps TRBD1 as D (5 bases). V dropped 4 bases and J dropped 4 bases, with 9 bases sitting between them. The CDR3 is 13 amino acids. Germline CDR1 and CDR2: KGHDR and SFDVKD. The CDR3 region is CATSEPTGYGYTF. The DNA of the CDR3 is TGTGCCACCAGTGAGCCCACAGGCTATGGCTACACCTTC.

The chain couples TRBV14 to TRBJ1-2; a weak D match, TRBD1 (5 bases). Germline CDR1 reads SGHDN; CDR2 reads FVKESK. This CDR3 comprises 18 residues. Between the trimmed V and J ends, which lost 3 bases and 3 bases, there was a span of 23 bases. This CDR3 is CASSQYTGLAGVDYGYTF. The CDR3 DNA reads as TGTGCCAGCAGCCAGTATACAGGTCTGGCGGGGGTAGACTATGGCTACACCTTC.